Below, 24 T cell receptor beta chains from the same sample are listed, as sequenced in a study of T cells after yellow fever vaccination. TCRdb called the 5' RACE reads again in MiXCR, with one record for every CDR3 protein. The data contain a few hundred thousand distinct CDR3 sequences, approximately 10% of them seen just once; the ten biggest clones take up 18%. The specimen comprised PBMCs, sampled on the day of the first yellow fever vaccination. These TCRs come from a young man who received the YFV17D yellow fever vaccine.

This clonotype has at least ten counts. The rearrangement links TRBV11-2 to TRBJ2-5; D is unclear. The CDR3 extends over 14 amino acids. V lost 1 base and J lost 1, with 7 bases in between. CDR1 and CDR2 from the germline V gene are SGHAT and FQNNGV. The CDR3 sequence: CASSLVAPQETQYF. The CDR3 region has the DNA TGTGCCAGCAGCTTAGTCGCACCCCAAGAGACCCAGTACTTC.

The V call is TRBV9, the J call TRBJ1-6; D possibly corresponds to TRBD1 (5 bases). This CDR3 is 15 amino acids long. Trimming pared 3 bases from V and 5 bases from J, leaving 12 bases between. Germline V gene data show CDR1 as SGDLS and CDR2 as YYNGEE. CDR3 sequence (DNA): TGTGCCAGCAGCGCTTGGGGCGAGAATAATTCACCCCTCCACTTT. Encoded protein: CASSAWGENNSPLHF.

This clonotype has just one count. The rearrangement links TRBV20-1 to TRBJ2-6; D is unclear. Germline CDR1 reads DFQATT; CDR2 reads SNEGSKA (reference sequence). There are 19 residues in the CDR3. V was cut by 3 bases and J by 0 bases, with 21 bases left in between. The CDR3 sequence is CSASSMDGLPLSGANVLTF. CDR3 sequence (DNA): TGCAGTGCTAGCAGCATGGACGGATTACCTCTCTCTGGGGCCAACGTCCTGACTTTC.

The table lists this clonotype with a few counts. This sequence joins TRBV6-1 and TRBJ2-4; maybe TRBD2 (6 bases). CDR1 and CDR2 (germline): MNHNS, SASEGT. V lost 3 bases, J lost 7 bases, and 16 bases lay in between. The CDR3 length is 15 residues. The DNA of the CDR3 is TGTGCCAGCAGTGAGGGGTGGGCGGGGTGGAACATTCAGTACTTC. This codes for CASSEGWAGWNIQYF.

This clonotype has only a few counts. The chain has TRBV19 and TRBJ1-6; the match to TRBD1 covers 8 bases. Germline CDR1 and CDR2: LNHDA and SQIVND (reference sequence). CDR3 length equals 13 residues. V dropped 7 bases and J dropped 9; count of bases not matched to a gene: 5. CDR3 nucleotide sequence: TGTGCCAGTAATCAACAGGGGGGTTCACCCCTCCACTTT. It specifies CASNQQGGSPLHF.

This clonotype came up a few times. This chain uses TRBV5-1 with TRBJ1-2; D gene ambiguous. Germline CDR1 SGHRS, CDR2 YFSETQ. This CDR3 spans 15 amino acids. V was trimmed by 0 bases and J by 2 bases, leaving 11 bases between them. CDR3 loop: CASSLGSSLNYGYTF. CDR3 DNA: TGCGCCAGCAGCTTGGGTTCCAGTCTCAACTATGGCTACACCTTC.

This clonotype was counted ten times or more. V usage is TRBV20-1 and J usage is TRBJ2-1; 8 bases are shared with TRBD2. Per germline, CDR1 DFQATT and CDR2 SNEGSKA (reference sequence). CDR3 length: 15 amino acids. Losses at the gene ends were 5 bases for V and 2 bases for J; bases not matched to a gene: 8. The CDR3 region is CSAVPGLGPYNEQFF. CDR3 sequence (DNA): TGCAGTGCTGTCCCGGGACTAGGTCCCTACAATGAGCAGTTCTTC.

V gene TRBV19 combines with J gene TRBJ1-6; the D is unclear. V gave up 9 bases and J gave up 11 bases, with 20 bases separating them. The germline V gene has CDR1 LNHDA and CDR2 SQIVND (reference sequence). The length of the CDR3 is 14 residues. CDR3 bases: TGTGCCAGCCAACTAGCAACTAGCCGGGCACCCCTCCACTTT. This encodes CASQLATSRAPLHF.

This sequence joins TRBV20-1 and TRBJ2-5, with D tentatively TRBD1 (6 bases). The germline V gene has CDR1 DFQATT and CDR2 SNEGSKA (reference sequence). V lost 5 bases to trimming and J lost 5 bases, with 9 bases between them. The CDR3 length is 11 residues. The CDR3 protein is CSAGTRETQYF. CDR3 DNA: TGCAGTGCTGGGACAAGGGAGACCCAGTACTTC.

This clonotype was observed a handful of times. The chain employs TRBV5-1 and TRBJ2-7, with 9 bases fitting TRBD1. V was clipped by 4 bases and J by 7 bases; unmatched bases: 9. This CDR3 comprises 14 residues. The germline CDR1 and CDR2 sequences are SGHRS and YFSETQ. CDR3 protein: CASSDVQGAGEQYF. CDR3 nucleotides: TGCGCCAGCAGCGACGTACAGGGGGCGGGGGAGCAGTACTTC.

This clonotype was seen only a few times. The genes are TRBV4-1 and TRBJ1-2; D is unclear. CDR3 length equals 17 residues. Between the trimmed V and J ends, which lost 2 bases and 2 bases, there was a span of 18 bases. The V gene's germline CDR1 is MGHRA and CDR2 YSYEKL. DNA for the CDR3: TGCGCCAGCAGCCAACCTTCCTTCTACGGGGAAAACTATGGCTACACCTTC. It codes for CASSQPSFYGENYGYTF.

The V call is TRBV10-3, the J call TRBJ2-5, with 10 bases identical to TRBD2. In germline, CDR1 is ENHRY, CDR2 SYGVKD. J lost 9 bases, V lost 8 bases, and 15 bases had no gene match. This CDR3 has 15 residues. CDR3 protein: CAIASGLAAVWAQYF. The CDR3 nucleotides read TGTGCCATCGCGTCTGGACTAGCGGCGGTATGGGCCCAGTACTTC.

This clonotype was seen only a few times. The CDR3 coding sequence is TGTGCCAGCAGCGTAGGAGGTGGGCAGATCGTCACCTACAATGAGCAGTTCTTC. Its translation: CASSVGGGQIVTYNEQFF. The V gene is TRBV9, the J gene TRBJ2-1, with unresolved D. The CDR3 is 18 amino acids. Germline V gene data show CDR1 as SGDLS and CDR2 as YYNGEE. Trimming took 0 bases from V and 2 from J, leaving 18 bases between them.

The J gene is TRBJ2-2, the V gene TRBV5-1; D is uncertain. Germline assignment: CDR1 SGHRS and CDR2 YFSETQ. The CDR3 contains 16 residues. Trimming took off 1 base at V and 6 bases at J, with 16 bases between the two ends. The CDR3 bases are TGCGCCAGCAGCTTGTATACGGGTTCGAGCGCCGGGGAGCTGTTTTTT. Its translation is CASSLYTGSSAGELFF.

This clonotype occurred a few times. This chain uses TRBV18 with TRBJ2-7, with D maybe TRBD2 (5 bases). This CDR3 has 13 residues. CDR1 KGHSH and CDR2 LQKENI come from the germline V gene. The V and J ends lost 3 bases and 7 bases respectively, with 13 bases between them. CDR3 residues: CASSPGRWEEQYF. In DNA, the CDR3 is TGTGCCAGCTCACCTGGGCGTTGGGAGGAGCAGTACTTC.

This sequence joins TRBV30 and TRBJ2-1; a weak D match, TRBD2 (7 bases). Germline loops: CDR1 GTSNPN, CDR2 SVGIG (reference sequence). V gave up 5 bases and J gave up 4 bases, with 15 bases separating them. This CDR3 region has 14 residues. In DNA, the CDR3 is TGTGCCTGGGAGAGGGGGGGGCCTTACAATGAGCAGTTCTTC. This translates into CAWERGGPYNEQFF.

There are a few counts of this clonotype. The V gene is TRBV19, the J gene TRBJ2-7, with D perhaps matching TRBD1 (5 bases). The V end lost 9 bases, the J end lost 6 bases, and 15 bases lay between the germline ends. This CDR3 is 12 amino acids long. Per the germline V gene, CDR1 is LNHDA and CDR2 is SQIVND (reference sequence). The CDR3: CARGEDESEQYF. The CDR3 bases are TGTGCCAGAGGGGAAGATGAGTCCGAGCAGTACTTC.

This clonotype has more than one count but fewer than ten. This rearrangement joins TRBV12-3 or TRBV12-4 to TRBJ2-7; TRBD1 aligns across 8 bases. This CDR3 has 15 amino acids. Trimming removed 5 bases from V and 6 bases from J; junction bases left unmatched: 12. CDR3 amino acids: CASSLFGATGGEQYF. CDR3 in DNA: TGTGCCAGCAGTCTCTTTGGGGCAACAGGGGGCGAGCAGTACTTC.

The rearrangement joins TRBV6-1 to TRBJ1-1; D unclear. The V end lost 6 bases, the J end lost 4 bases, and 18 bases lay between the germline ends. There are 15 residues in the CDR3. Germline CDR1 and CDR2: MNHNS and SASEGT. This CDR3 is CASSPTWDSGTEAFF. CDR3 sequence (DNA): TGTGCCAGCAGCCCTACCTGGGATAGCGGCACTGAAGCTTTCTTT.

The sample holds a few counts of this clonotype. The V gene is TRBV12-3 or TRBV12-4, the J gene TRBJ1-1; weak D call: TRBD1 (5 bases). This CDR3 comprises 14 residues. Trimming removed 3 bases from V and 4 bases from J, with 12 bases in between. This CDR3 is CASSLIRGGTEAFF. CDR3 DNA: TGTGCCAGCAGTTTGATCCGGGGGGGCACTGAAGCTTTCTTT.

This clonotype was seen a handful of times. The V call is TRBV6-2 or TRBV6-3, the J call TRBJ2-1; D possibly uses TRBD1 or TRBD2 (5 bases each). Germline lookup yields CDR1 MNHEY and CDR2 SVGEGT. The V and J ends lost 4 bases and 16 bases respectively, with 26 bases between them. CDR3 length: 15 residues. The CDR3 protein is CASSFRGSVRAIEFF. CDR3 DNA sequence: TGTGCCAGCAGTTTTCGGGGCAGCGTACGGGCGATTGAATTCTTC.

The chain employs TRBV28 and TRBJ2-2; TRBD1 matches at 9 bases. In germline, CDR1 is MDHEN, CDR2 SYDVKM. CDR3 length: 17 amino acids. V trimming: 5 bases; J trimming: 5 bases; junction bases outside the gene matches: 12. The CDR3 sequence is CASSLPRDREGTGELFF. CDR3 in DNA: TGTGCCAGCAGTCTCCCCAGGGACAGGGAGGGGACCGGGGAGCTGTTTTTT.

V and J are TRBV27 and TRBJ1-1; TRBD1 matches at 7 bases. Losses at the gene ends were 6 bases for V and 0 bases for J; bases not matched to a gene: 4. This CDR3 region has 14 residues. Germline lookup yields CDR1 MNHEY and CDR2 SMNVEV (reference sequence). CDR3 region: CASRYRGMNTEAFF. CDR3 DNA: TGTGCCAGCAGATACAGGGGAATGAACACTGAAGCTTTCTTT.

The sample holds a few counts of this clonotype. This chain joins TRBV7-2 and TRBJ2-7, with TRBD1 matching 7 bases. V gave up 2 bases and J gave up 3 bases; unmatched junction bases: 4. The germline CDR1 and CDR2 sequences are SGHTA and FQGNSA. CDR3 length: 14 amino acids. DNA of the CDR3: TGTGCCAGCAGCTTACTTTCAGGGGGCTACGAGCAGTACGTC. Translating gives CASSLLSGGYEQYV.